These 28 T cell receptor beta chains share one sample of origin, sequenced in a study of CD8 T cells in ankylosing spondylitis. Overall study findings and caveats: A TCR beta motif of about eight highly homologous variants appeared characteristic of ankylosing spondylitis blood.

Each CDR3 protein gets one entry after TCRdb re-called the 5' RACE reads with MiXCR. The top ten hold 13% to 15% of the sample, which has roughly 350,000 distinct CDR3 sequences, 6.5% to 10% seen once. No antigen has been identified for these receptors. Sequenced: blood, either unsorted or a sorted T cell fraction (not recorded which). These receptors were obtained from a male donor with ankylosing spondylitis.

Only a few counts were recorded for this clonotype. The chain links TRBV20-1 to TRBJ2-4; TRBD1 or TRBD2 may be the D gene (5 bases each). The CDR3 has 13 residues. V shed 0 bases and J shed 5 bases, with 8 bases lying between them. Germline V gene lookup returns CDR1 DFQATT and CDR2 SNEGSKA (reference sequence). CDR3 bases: TGCAGTGCTAGAGAGAGAGGGGAAAACATTCAGTACTTC. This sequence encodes CSARERGENIQYF.

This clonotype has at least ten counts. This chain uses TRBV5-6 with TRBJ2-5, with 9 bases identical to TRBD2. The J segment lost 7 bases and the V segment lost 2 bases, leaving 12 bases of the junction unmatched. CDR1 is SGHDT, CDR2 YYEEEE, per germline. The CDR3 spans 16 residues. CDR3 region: CASSFGIAGALGTQYF. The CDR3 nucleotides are TGTGCCAGCAGCTTCGGTATAGCGGGAGCTTTGGGGACCCAGTACTTC.

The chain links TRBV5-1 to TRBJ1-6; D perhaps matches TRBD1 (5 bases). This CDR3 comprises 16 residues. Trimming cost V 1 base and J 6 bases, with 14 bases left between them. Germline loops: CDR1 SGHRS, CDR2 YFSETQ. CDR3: CASSLHQGAGNSPLHF. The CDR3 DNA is TGCGCCAGCAGCTTGCATCAAGGGGCTGGTAATTCACCCCTCCACTTT.

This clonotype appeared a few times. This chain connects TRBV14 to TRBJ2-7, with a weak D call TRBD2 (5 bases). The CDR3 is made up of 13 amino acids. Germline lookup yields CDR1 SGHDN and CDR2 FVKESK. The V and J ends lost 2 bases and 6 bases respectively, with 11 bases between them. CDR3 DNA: TGTGCCAGCAGCCAACAGATGGCGGGCGAGCAGTACTTC. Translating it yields CASSQQMAGEQYF. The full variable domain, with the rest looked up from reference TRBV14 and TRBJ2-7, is EAGVTQFPSHSVIEKGQTVTLRCDPISGHDNLYWYRRVMGKEIKFLLHFVKESKQDESGMPNNRFLAERTGGTYSTLKVQPAELEDSGVYFCASSQQMAGEQYFGPGTRLTVT.

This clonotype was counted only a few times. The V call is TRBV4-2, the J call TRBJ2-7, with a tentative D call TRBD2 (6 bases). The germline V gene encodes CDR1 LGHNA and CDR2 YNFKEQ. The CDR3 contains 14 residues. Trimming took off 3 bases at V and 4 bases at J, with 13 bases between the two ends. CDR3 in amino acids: CASSQTSFPYEQYF. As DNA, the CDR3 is TGTGCCAGCAGCCAGACTAGTTTCCCATACGAGCAGTACTTC.

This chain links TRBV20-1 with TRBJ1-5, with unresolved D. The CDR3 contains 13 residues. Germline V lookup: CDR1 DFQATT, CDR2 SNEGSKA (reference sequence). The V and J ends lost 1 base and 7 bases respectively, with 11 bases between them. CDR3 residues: CSARGPLLQPQHF. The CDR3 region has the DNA TGCAGTGCTAGAGGACCCCTTTTGCAGCCCCAGCATTTT.

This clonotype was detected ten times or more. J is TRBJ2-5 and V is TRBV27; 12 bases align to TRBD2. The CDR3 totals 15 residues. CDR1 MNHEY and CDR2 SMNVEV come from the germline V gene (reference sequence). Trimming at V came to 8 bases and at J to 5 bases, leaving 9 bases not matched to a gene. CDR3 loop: CASGLAGPTGETQYF. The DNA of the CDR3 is TGTGCCAGCGGACTAGCGGGACCCACCGGGGAGACCCAGTACTTC.

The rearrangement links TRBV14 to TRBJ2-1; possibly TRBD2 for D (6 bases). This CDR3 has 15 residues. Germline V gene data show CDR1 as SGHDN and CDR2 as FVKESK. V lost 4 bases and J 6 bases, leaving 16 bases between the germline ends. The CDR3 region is CASSPTGGGGNEQFF. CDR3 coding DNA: TGTGCCAGCAGCCCGACCGGGGGAGGTGGCAATGAGCAGTTCTTC.

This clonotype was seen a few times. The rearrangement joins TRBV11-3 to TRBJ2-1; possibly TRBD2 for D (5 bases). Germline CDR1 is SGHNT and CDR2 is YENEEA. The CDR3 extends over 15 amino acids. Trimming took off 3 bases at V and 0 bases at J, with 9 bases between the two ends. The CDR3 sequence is CASSFMGSSYNEQFF. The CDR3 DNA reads TGTGCCAGCAGCTTTATGGGGAGCTCCTACAATGAGCAGTTCTTC.

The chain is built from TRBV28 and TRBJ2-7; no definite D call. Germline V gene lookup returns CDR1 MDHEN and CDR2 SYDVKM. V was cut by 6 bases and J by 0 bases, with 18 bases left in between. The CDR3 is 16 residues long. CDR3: CASRLTGFQFSYEQYF. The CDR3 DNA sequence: TGTGCCAGCAGATTGACCGGCTTCCAATTCTCCTACGAGCAGTACTTC.

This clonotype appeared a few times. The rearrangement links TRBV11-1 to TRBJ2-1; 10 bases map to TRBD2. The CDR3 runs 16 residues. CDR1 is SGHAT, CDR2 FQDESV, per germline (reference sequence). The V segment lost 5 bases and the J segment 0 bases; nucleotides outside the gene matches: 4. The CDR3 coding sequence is TGTGCCAGCAGCATGACTAGCGGGCGCTCCTACAATGAGCAGTTCTTC. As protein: CASSMTSGRSYNEQFF.

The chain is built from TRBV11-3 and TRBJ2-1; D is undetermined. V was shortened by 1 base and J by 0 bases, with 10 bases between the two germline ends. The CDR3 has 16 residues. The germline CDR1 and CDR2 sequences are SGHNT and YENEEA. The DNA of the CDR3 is TGTGCCAGCAGCTTAGGTCGGGTTAGCTCCTACAATGAGCAGTTCTTC. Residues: CASSLGRVSSYNEQFF. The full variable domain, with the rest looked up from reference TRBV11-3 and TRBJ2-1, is EAGVVQSPRYKIIEKKQPVAFWCNPISGHNTLYWYLQNLGQGPELLIRYENEEAVDDSQLPKDRFSAERLKGVDSTLKIQPAELGDSAVYLCASSLGRVSSYNEQFFGPGTRLTVL.

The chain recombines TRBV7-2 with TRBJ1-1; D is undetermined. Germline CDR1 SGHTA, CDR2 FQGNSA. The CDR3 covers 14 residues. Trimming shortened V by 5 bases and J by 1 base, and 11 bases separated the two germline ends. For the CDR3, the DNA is TGTGCCAGCAGCCGGAGACCGGAGAACACTGAAGCTTTCTTT. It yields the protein CASSRRPENTEAFF.

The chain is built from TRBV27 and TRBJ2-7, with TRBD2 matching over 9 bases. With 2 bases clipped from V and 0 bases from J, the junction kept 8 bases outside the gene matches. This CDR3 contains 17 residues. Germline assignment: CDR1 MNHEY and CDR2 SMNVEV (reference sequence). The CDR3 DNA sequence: TGTGCCAGCAGTTTAATCGGGCTAGCGGGAAGCTCCTACGAGCAGTACTTC. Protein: CASSLIGLAGSSYEQYF.

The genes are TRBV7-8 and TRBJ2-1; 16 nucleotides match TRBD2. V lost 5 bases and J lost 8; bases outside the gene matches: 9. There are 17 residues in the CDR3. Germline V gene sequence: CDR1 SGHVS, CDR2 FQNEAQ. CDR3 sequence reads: CASSRGLAGGGWDEQFF. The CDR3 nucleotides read TGTGCCAGCAGCCGGGGACTAGCGGGAGGGGGTTGGGATGAGCAGTTCTTC.

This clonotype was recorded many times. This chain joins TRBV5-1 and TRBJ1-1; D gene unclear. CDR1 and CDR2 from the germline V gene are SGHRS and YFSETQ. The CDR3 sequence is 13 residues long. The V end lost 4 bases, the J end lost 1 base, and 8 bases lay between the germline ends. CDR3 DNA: TGCGCCAGCAGCCCTCGACAGAACACTGAAGCTTTCTTT. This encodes CASSPRQNTEAFF.

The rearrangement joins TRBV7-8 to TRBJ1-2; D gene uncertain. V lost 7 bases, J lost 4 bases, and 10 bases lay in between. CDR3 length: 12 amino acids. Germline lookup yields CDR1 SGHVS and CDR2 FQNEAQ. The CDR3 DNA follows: TGTGCCAGCAACCGAATACTCTATGGCTACACCTTC. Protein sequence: CASNRILYGYTF.

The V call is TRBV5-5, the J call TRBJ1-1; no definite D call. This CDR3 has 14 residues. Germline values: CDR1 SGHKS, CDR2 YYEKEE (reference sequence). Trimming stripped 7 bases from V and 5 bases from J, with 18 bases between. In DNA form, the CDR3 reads TGTGCCAGCTCGCCGCCCCTCGGCGGGACTGAAGCTTTCTTT. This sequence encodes CASSPPLGGTEAFF.

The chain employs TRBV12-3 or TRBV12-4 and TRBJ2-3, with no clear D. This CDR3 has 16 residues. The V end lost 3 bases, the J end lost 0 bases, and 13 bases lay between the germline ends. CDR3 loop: CASSFRPRYSTDTQYF. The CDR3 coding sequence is TGTGCCAGCAGTTTCCGACCTAGGTATAGCACAGATACGCAGTATTTT.

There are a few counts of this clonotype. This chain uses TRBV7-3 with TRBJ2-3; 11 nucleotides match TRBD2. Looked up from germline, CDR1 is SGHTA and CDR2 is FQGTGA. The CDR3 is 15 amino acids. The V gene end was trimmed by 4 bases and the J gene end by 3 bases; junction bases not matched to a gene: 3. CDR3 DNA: TGTGCCAGCAGCTCGGGACTAGCGGAGACAGATACGCAGTATTTT. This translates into CASSSGLAETDTQYF.

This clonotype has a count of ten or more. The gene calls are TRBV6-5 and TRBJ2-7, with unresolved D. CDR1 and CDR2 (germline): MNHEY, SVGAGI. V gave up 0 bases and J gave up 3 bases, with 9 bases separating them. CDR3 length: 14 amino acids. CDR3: CASSYSKLDYEQYF. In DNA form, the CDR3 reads TGTGCCAGCAGTTACTCGAAATTGGACTACGAGCAGTACTTC.

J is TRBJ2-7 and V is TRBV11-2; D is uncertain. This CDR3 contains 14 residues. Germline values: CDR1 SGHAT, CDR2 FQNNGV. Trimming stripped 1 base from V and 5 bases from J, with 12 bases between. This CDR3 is CASSLVVGINEQYF. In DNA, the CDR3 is TGTGCCAGCAGCTTAGTTGTGGGTATTAACGAGCAGTACTTC. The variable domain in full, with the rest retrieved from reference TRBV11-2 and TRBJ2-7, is EAGVAQSPRYKIIEKRQSVAFWCNPISGHATLYWYQQILGQGPKLLIQFQNNGVVDDSQLPKDRFSAERLKGVDSTLKIQPAKLEDSAVYLCASSLVVGINEQYFGPGTRLTVT.

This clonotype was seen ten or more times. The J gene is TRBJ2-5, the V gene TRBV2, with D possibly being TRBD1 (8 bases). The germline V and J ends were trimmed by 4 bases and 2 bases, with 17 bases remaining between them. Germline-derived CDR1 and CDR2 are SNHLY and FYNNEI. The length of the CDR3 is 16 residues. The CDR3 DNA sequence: TGTGCCAGCAGTGGGGGACAGGTGGGACTACAAGAGACCCAGTACTTC. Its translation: CASSGGQVGLQETQYF.

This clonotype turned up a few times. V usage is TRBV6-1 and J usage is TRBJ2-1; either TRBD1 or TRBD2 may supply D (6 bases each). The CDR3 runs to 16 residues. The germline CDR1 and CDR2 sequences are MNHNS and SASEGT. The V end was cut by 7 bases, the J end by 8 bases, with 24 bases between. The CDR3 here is CASTPWGASALYEQFF. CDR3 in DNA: TGTGCCAGCACCCCTTGGGGGGCTAGCGCCTTGTATGAGCAGTTCTTC.

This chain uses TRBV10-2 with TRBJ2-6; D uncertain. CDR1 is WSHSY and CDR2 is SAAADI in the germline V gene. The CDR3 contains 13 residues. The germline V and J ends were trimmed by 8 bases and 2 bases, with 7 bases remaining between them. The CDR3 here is CASVIPGANVLTF. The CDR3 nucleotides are TGCGCCAGCGTGATTCCTGGGGCCAACGTCCTGACTTTC.

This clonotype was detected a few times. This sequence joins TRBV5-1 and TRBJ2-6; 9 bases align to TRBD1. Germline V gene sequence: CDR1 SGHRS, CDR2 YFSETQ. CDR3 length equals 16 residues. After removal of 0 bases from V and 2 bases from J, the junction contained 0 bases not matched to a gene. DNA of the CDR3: TGCGCCAGCAGCTTGGGACAGGGGGCTGGGGCCAACGTCCTGACTTTC. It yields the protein CASSLGQGAGANVLTF.

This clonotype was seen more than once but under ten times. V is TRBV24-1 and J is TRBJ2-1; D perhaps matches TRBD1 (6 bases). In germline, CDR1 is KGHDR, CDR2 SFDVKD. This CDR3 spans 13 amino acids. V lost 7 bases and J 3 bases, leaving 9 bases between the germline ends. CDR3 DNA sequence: TGTGCCACCAGCACAGGGTTCTACAATGAGCAGTTCTTC. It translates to CATSTGFYNEQFF.

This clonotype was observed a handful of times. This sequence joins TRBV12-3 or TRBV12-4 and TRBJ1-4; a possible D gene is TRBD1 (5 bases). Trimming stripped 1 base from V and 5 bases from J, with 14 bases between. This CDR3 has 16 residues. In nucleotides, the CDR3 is TGTGCCAGCAGTTTAGATGGTTATGGGGCGAATGAAAAACTGTTTTTT. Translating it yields CASSLDGYGANEKLFF.